The 14 T cell receptor beta chains below were found in one sample sequenced in a study of T-cell reconstitution after alpha-beta-depleted transplantation in children. Unique molecular identifiers were built into the TCRbeta library. Each CDR3 protein gets one entry after TCRdb re-called the PCR reads with MiXCR. Of 350,000 to 500,000 distinct CDR3 sequences in the sample, over 40% were seen once. Sequencing used PBMCs, obtained before TCRalphabeta/CD19-depleted stem cell transplant. Every receptor here comes from a girl aged 2 to 10 with aplastic anemia, due to receive a stem cell transplant.

V is TRBV10-3 and J is TRBJ2-3, with 9 bases matching TRBD1. Germline lookup yields CDR1 ENHRY and CDR2 SYGVKD. After removal of 3 bases from V and 1 base from J, the junction contained 5 bases not matched to a gene. The CDR3 sequence is 16 residues long. The CDR3 DNA is TGTGCCATCAGTGACGCGGACAGGGGTGGCACAGATACGCAGTATTTT. This sequence encodes CAISDADRGGTDTQYF.

The rearrangement links TRBV10-1 to TRBJ1-6; perhaps TRBD1 as D (6 bases). Germline V gives CDR1 WNHNN, CDR2 SYGVQD (reference sequence). V dropped 6 bases and J dropped 3 bases, with 15 bases sitting between them. The length of the CDR3 is 16 residues. The CDR3 loop is CASRRTDSLYNSPLHF. DNA of the CDR3: TGCGCCAGCAGGAGGACAGATTCGCTCTATAATTCACCCCTCCACTTT.

This clonotype was counted between two and nine times. The V gene is TRBV20-1, the J gene TRBJ2-7, with 10 positions matching TRBD1. CDR3 length: 13 amino acids. CDR1 and CDR2 (germline): DFQATT, SNEGSKA (reference sequence). With 7 bases clipped from V and 4 bases from J, the junction kept 7 bases outside the gene matches. CDR3 sequence (DNA): TGCAGTGTTGGGGACAGGGGACGTTACGAGCAGTACTTC. This encodes CSVGDRGRYEQYF.

The rearrangement joins TRBV11-1 to TRBJ1-1; D possibly corresponds to TRBD1 (5 bases). The CDR3 contains 13 residues. Trimming took 3 bases from V and 10 from J, leaving 15 bases between them. CDR1 and CDR2 (germline): SGHAT, FQDESV (reference sequence). This CDR3 is CASSFNGGTGAFF. As DNA, the CDR3 is TGTGCCAGCAGCTTTAACGGAGGGACCGGAGCTTTCTTT.

V gene TRBV29-1 combines with J gene TRBJ2-1; D possibly uses TRBD1 or TRBD2 (5 bases each). CDR1 is SQVTM and CDR2 is ANQGSEA in the germline V gene. This CDR3 region has 15 residues. V lost 6 bases, J lost 0 bases, and 15 bases lay in between. CDR3 residues: CSVGTGPSSYNEQFF. The CDR3, as DNA: TGCAGCGTGGGAACGGGACCGAGCTCCTACAATGAGCAGTTCTTC.

This clonotype was detected only a few times. V usage is TRBV5-1 and J usage is TRBJ2-3; D might be TRBD1 (5 bases). The V gene's germline CDR1 is SGHRS and CDR2 YFSETQ. V was shortened by 0 bases and J by 5 bases, with 7 bases between the two germline ends. CDR3 length: 13 residues. CDR3 in amino acids: CASSLATGDTQYF. CDR3 nucleotides: TGCGCCAGCAGCTTGGCAACAGGAGATACGCAGTATTTT.

This clonotype was picked up a small number of times. This CDR3 reads CASSYEGFELNYGYTF. For the CDR3, the DNA is TGTGCCAGCAGCTACGAGGGATTCGAGCTGAACTATGGCTACACCTTC. The chain joins TRBV7-2 to TRBJ1-2; no clear D gene. This CDR3 comprises 16 residues. V was pared by 4 bases and J by 2 bases, with 17 bases between. In germline, CDR1 is SGHTA, CDR2 FQGNSA.

The CDR3 sequence: CASSALGLRDSSYEQYF. CDR3 in DNA: TGTGCCAGCAGTGCGCTGGGACTCCGGGACAGCTCCTACGAGCAGTACTTC. The chain joins TRBV28 to TRBJ2-7; D might be TRBD1 (7 bases). V dropped 5 bases and J dropped 0 bases, with 20 bases sitting between them. Germline V gives CDR1 MDHEN, CDR2 SYDVKM. This CDR3 region has 17 residues.

The table lists this clonotype with a few counts. The chain combines TRBV10-3 with TRBJ2-5; 12 bases line up with TRBD2. Trimming at V came to 6 bases and at J to 1 base, leaving 9 bases not matched to a gene. The CDR3 loop spans 17 amino acids. The germline gives CDR1 ENHRY, CDR2 SYGVKD. The CDR3 protein is CAIRPGLAGSRQETQYF. The DNA of the CDR3 is TGTGCCATCAGACCGGGACTAGCGGGCTCACGCCAAGAGACCCAGTACTTC.

The count of this clonotype is one. The rearrangement joins TRBV11-2 to TRBJ2-3, with TRBD2 matching 9 bases. After removal of 3 bases from V and 4 bases from J, the junction contained 8 bases not matched to a gene. Germline values: CDR1 SGHAT, CDR2 FQNNGV. The CDR3 loop spans 16 amino acids. CDR3 region: CASSFDLAGWADTQYF. The CDR3 region has the DNA TGTGCCAGCAGCTTCGACCTAGCGGGATGGGCAGATACGCAGTATTTT.

The chain combines TRBV5-6 with TRBJ2-2, with D possibly called TRBD1 or TRBD2 (5 bases each). Trimming cost V 0 bases and J 5 bases, with 14 bases left between them. CDR3 length equals 16 residues. Per germline, CDR1 SGHDT and CDR2 YYEEEE. For the CDR3, the DNA is TGTGCCAGCAGCTTGGAAGGGCAGGGAGAGACCGGGGAGCTGTTTTTT. Amino acids: CASSLEGQGETGELFF.

This clonotype has just a few counts. This rearrangement joins TRBV20-1 to TRBJ2-4; D gene uncertain. Deletions cut 6 bases from V and 0 bases from J, with 12 bases between. Per germline, CDR1 DFQATT and CDR2 SNEGSKA (reference sequence). CDR3 length: 14 residues. The CDR3 nucleotides read TGCAGTGCCCCCGGGCGTATAGCCAAAAACATTCAGTACTTC. It is translated as CSAPGRIAKNIQYF.

The chain carries TRBV4-1 and TRBJ2-1, with 9 bases that match TRBD2. This CDR3 is built from 16 residues. Germline values: CDR1 MGHRA, CDR2 YSYEKL. V lost 5 bases, J lost 3 bases, and 8 bases stayed unmatched. This CDR3 reads CASSATSGLVYNEQFF. The CDR3 region has the DNA TGCGCCAGCAGCGCCACTAGCGGGCTAGTCTACAATGAGCAGTTCTTC.

The chain combines TRBV7-6 with TRBJ2-3, with 12 positions matching TRBD2. The germline V gene has CDR1 SGHVS and CDR2 FNYEAQ. V lost 4 bases, J lost 3 bases, and 11 bases stayed unmatched. The CDR3 has 18 residues. The CDR3 reads CASSSGLAGYLETDTQYF. For the CDR3, the DNA is TGTGCCAGCAGCTCAGGACTAGCGGGATATCTAGAGACAGATACGCAGTATTTT.